These 22 T cell receptor beta chains originate from one sample sequenced in a study of T cells after yellow fever vaccination. From the 5' RACE reads, TCRdb called clonotypes with MiXCR, one entry per CDR3 protein. Of about 250,000 distinct CDR3 sequences in the sample, around 3.5% are singletons; the top ten hold under 20%. Specimen: PBMCs, collected 15 days after the yellow fever booster vaccination. These receptors were collected from a man between 18 and 35 years old who received the YFV17D yellow fever vaccine.

In this sample, this clonotype turned up many times. The V call is TRBV4-3, the J call TRBJ1-1, with D possibly being TRBD1 (6 bases). The germline gives CDR1 LGHNA, CDR2 YSLEER. This CDR3 spans 13 amino acids. V gave up 4 bases and J gave up 10 bases, with 16 bases separating them. In DNA, the CDR3 is TGCGCCAGCAGCCTAGACCGGGACATGGGAGCTTTCTTT. This codes for CASSLDRDMGAFF.

This clonotype was seen at least ten times. The chain carries TRBV5-5 and TRBJ2-7; possible D gene TRBD1, 6 bases. Trimming left V 4 bases short and J 3 bases short, with 11 bases between. CDR3 size: 13 residues. Germline-derived CDR1 and CDR2 are SGHKS and YYEKEE (reference sequence). This CDR3 is CASSHRDNYEQYF. The CDR3 coding sequence is TGTGCCAGCAGCCACCGGGACAACTACGAGCAGTACTTC.

This clonotype was recorded many times. The J gene is TRBJ2-7, the V gene TRBV4-1; 15 nucleotides match TRBD2. V trimming: 5 bases; J trimming: 4 bases; junction bases outside the gene matches: 3. This CDR3 is built from 15 residues. CDR1 and CDR2 from the germline V gene are MGHRA and YSYEKL. In DNA form, the CDR3 reads TGCGCCAGCAGCATGGGACTAGCGGGGGGATACGAGCAGTACGTC. Its protein product is CASSMGLAGGYEQYV.

This clonotype has ten or more counts. This chain uses TRBV28 with TRBJ2-2, with a tentative D call TRBD2 (7 bases). The germline V and J ends were trimmed by 8 bases and 5 bases, with 15 bases remaining between them. CDR3 length: 14 amino acids. The germline gives CDR1 MDHEN, CDR2 SYDVKM. The CDR3 DNA reads as TGTGCCAGCGGTACGGGGGGCCGGACCGGGGAGCTGTTTTTT. Translating it yields CASGTGGRTGELFF.

This clonotype came up many times. The chain employs TRBV7-8 and TRBJ2-1, with 9 bases lining up with TRBD2. Germline lookup yields CDR1 SGHVS and CDR2 FQNEAQ. The V and J ends lost 2 bases and 8 bases, in that order; junction bases with no gene match: 10. CDR3 size: 16 residues. The CDR3 sequence is CASSLLRGLALHEQFF. CDR3 nucleotides: TGTGCCAGCAGCTTATTAAGGGGACTAGCTCTCCATGAGCAGTTCTTC. The variable domain in full, with the rest retrieved from reference TRBV7-8 and TRBJ2-1, is GAGVSQSPRYKVAKRGQDVALRCDPISGHVSLFWYQQALGQGPEFLTYFQNEAQLDKSGLPSDRFFAERPEGSVSTLKIQRTQQEDSAVYLCASSLLRGLALHEQFFGPGTRLTVL.

This clonotype was observed at least ten times. The chain has TRBV18 and TRBJ1-2; 7 nucleotides match TRBD1. This CDR3 comprises 16 residues. Trimming took 3 bases from V and 0 from J; bases not matched to a gene: 7. Germline V CDR1 and CDR2: KGHSH, LQKENI. The DNA for the CDR3 is TGTGCCAGCTCACCCTTGGGACAGAGATCTAACTATGGCTACACCTTC. Translation: CASSPLGQRSNYGYTF. Together with reference TRBV18 and TRBJ1-2, the CDR3 gives the full variable domain: NAGVMQNPRHLVRRRGQEARLRCSPMKGHSHVYWYRQLPEEGLKFMVYLQKENIIDESGMPKERFSAEFPKEGPSILRIQQVVRGDSAAYFCASSPLGQRSNYGYTFGSGTRLTVV.

This clonotype was recorded many times. The chain is built from TRBV6-2 or TRBV6-3 and TRBJ2-7; D is undetermined. Germline V CDR1 and CDR2: MNHEY, SVGEGT. The germline V and J ends were trimmed by 4 bases and 5 bases, with 9 bases remaining between them. This CDR3 comprises 12 residues. The CDR3 DNA reads TGTGCCAGCAGTTCATATCTTAACGAGCAGTACGTC. This gives the protein CASSSYLNEQYV.

This clonotype was seen at least ten times. This chain joins TRBV3-1 and TRBJ2-2; the match to TRBD2 covers 10 bases. The CDR3 totals 19 residues. The V gene end was trimmed by 2 bases and the J gene end by 2 bases; junction bases not matched to a gene: 11. Germline-derived CDR1 and CDR2 are LGHDT and YNNKEL (reference sequence). The CDR3 region has the DNA TGTGCCAGCAGCCAATACTACTTGGGACTAGCGAAAAACACCGGGGAGCTGTTTTTT. This gives the protein CASSQYYLGLAKNTGELFF. The variable domain in full, completed from reference TRBV3-1 and TRBJ2-2, reads DTAVSQTPKYLVTQMGNDKSIKCEQNLGHDTMYWYKQDSKKFLKIMFSYNNKELIINETVPNRFSPKSPDKAHLNLHINSLELGDSAVYFCASSQYYLGLAKNTGELFFGEGSRLTVL.

This clonotype has ten or more counts. The chain uses TRBV5-6 and TRBJ2-5; D is unclear. V lost 3 bases, J lost 5 bases, and 11 bases lay in between. Germline V gene lookup returns CDR1 SGHDT and CDR2 YYEEEE. This CDR3 contains 13 residues. The CDR3 protein is CASSSTYTETQYF. The DNA of the CDR3 is TGTGCCAGCAGCTCCACATATACGGAGACCCAGTACTTC. Supplemented by reference TRBV5-6 and TRBJ2-5, the full variable domain reads DAGVTQSPTHLIKTRGQQVTLRCSPKSGHDTVSWYQQALGQGPQFIFQYYEEEERQRGNFPDRFSGHQFPNYSSELNVNALLLGDSALYLCASSSTYTETQYFGPGTRLLVL.

There are many counts of this clonotype. This chain uses TRBV5-6 with TRBJ2-5; tentatively, D is TRBD1 (6 bases). From germline, CDR1 is SGHDT and CDR2 YYEEEE. Trimming cost V 2 bases and J 2 bases, with 10 bases left between them. CDR3 size: 14 residues. CDR3 sequence reads: CASSLQGGQETQYF. In DNA form, the CDR3 reads TGTGCCAGCAGCTTACAGGGCGGACAAGAGACCCAGTACTTC. Looking up the rest from reference TRBV5-6 and TRBJ2-5 gives the full variable domain: DAGVTQSPTHLIKTRGQQVTLRCSPKSGHDTVSWYQQALGQGPQFIFQYYEEEERQRGNFPDRFSGHQFPNYSSELNVNALLLGDSALYLCASSLQGGQETQYFGPGTRLLVL.

This clonotype was observed many times. This chain links TRBV7-9 with TRBJ2-7; possibly TRBD1 for D (6 bases). Germline V gene sequence: CDR1 SEHNR, CDR2 FQNEAQ (reference sequence). Trimming removed 4 bases from V and 0 bases from J, with 10 bases in between. This CDR3 spans 14 amino acids. CDR3 region: CASSSTGSSYEQYF. DNA for the CDR3: TGTGCCAGCAGCTCTACAGGGTCCTCCTACGAGCAGTACTTC.

This clonotype was recorded at least ten times. The chain is built from TRBV28 and TRBJ2-7; TRBD1 agrees at 11 bases. V gave up 1 base and J gave up 3 bases; unmatched junction bases: 5. There are 16 residues in the CDR3. CDR1 is MDHEN and CDR2 is SYDVKM in the germline V gene. The CDR3 protein is CASSLFGQGAIYEQYF. For the CDR3, the DNA is TGTGCCAGCAGTTTATTCGGACAGGGGGCAATCTACGAGCAGTACTTC.

This clonotype has ten or more counts. The gene calls are TRBV20-1 and TRBJ2-7; 8 bases match TRBD1. Germline V gives CDR1 DFQATT, CDR2 SNEGSKA (reference sequence). The CDR3 is 14 amino acids. The CDR3 DNA is TGCAGCGCAGTTTTTGACAGGGGCGTCTACGAGCAGTACGTC. Protein product: CSAVFDRGVYEQYV.

This clonotype was observed at least ten times. The chain links TRBV7-9 to TRBJ2-1, with TRBD2 matching 8 bases. CDR3 size: 20 residues. Germline V gene lookup returns CDR1 SEHNR and CDR2 FQNEAQ (reference sequence). J was trimmed by 2 bases and V by 5 bases; bases with no gene match: 20. For the CDR3, the DNA is TGTGCCAGCAGCCCACAGGATAGCGGGGACACAAGGCGGCCCTACAATGAGCAGTTCTTC. Amino acid sequence: CASSPQDSGDTRRPYNEQFF.

This clonotype was counted many times. This chain connects TRBV2 to TRBJ2-7, with TRBD2 identical over 7 bases. The V gene end was trimmed by 2 bases and the J gene end by 0 bases; junction bases not matched to a gene: 1. Germline V lookup: CDR1 SNHLY, CDR2 FYNNEI. The CDR3 spans 14 residues. CDR3 protein: CASSELAVSYEQYF. CDR3 DNA sequence: TGTGCCAGCAGTGAACTAGCGGTCTCCTACGAGCAGTACTTC.

This clonotype was found many times. The gene calls are TRBV5-6 and TRBJ1-5; D may be TRBD1 (5 bases). The germline V gene encodes CDR1 SGHDT and CDR2 YYEEEE. V dropped 4 bases and J dropped 3 bases, with 14 bases sitting between them. The CDR3 runs 15 residues. The DNA of the CDR3 is TGTGCCAGCAGCCCACGGGGGTACTACAATCAGCCCCAGCATTTT. As protein: CASSPRGYYNQPQHF.

This clonotype was observed many times. The chain combines TRBV10-3 with TRBJ1-1; D is perhaps TRBD1 (5 bases). The V end lost 3 bases, the J end lost 0 bases, and 8 bases lay between the germline ends. This CDR3 is built from 14 residues. Germline V gene lookup returns CDR1 ENHRY and CDR2 SYGVKD. CDR3 protein: CAISDGALNTEAFF. The DNA of the CDR3 is TGTGCCATCAGTGATGGGGCATTGAACACTGAAGCTTTCTTT.

This clonotype occurred many times. The J gene is TRBJ2-5, the V gene TRBV12-3 or TRBV12-4; 7 nucleotides line up with TRBD1. This CDR3 contains 14 residues. V lost 7 bases, J lost 2 bases, and 7 bases stayed unmatched. The CDR3 DNA reads as TGTGCCAGCACCCAGACAGGGTGGCAAGAGACCCAGTACTTC. It encodes CASTQTGWQETQYF.

At least ten counts were recorded for this clonotype. The V call is TRBV28, the J call TRBJ2-7; possible D gene TRBD2, 6 bases. Trimming stripped 4 bases from V and 5 bases from J, with 21 bases between. The CDR3 loop spans 16 amino acids. Looked up from germline, CDR1 is MDHEN and CDR2 is SYDVKM. CDR3 coding DNA: TGTGCCAGCAGTTCCCCGGAGGGTTGGGTCACTAACGAGCAGTACGTC. This sequence encodes CASSSPEGWVTNEQYV.

This clonotype was seen at least ten times. The chain joins TRBV4-1 to TRBJ2-1; D remains unclear. Germline V gives CDR1 MGHRA, CDR2 YSYEKL. The CDR3 extends over 17 amino acids. V lost 1 base and J 1 base, leaving 14 bases between the germline ends. CDR3 protein: CASSQGPPITSYNEQFF. For the CDR3, the DNA is TGCGCCAGCAGCCAAGGACCCCCAATTACGTCCTACAATGAGCAGTTCTTC.

This clonotype was counted at least ten times. The chain recombines TRBV29-1 with TRBJ1-1; 7 bases match TRBD1. The germline CDR1 and CDR2 sequences are SQVTM and ANQGSEA. V shed 1 base and J 0 bases; nucleotides not matched to a gene: 11. This CDR3 is built from 17 residues. The CDR3 nucleotides are TGCAGCGTTGAAGCCTTCCGGGACAGTATAATGAACACTGAAGCTTTCTTT. Protein: CSVEAFRDSIMNTEAFF.

This clonotype was found many times. The rearrangement uses TRBV28 and TRBJ1-5; D unclear. Deletions cut 6 bases from V and 9 bases from J, with 12 bases between. Looked up from germline, CDR1 is MDHEN and CDR2 is SYDVKM. CDR3 length: 12 residues. This CDR3 reads CASSSTSWPQHF. CDR3 DNA: TGTGCCAGCAGCAGTACTTCTTGGCCCCAGCATTTT.